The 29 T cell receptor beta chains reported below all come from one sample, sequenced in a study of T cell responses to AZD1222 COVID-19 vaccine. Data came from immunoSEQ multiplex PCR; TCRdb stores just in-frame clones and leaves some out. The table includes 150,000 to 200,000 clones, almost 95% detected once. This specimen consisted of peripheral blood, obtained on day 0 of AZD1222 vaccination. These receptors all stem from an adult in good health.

The CDR3 DNA sequence: TGTGCCAGCAGCTTCACCGGGTGGGAGCAGAACTATGGCTACACCTTC. As protein: CASSFTGWEQNYGYTF. The genes are TRBV11-2 and TRBJ1-2; no definite D call. Germline-derived CDR1 and CDR2 are SGHAT and FQNNGV. Trimming pared 3 bases from V and 2 bases from J, leaving 16 bases between. The CDR3 runs to 16 residues.

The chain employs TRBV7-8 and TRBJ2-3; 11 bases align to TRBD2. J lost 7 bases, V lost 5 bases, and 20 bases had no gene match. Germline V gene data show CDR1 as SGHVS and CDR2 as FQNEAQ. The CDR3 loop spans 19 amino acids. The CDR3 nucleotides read TGTGCCAGCAGCCAGGGGTTAGCGGGAGGGAACCTCATTCGAAATACGCAGTATTTT. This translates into CASSQGLAGGNLIRNTQYF.

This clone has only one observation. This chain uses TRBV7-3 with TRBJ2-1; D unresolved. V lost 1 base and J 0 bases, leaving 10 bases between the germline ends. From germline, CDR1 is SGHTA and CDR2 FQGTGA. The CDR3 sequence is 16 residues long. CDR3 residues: CASSLRGTLSYNEQFF. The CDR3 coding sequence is TGTGCCAGCAGCTTAAGAGGAACTCTCTCCTACAATGAGCAGTTCTTC.

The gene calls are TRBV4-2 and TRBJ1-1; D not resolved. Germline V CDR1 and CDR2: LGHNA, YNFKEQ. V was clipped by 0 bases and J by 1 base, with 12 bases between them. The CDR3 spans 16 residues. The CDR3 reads CASSQDPVRPNTEAFF. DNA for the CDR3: TGTGCCAGCAGCCAAGACCCAGTCCGACCGAACACTGAAGCTTTCTTT.

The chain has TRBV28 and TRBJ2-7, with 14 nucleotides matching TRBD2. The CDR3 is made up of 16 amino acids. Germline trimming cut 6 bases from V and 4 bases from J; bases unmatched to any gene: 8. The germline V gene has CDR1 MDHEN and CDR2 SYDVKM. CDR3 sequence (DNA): TGTGCCAGCAGCACTGGGACTAGCGGGAGTCGGTACGAGCAGTACTTC. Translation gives CASSTGTSGSRYEQYF.

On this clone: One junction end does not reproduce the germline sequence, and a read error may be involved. Here the CDR3 reads CASSLGSGARETQYF. Here the CDR3 DNA reads TGTGCTAGCAGCTTAGGGTCGGGGGCGCGAGAGACCCAGTACTTC. V usage is TRBV7-7 and J usage is TRBJ2-5; D possibly matches TRBD1 or TRBD2 (6 bases each). The CDR3 is made up of 15 amino acids. The germline CDR1 and CDR2 sequences are SSHAT and FNYEAQ (reference sequence).

CDR3 nucleotides: TGCGCCAGCAGCCAAGAGGTAGCGGGGTCCCAAGAGACCCAGTACTTC. Translation: CASSQEVAGSQETQYF. The chain is built from TRBV4-3 and TRBJ2-5; 8 bases agree with TRBD2. V gave up 0 bases and J gave up 1 base; unmatched junction bases: 4. Germline assignment: CDR1 LGHNA and CDR2 YSLEER. The CDR3 consists of 16 residues.

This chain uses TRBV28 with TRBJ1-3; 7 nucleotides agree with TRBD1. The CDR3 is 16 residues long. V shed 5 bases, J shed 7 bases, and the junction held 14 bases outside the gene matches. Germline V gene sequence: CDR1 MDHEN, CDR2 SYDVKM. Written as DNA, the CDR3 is TGTGCCAGCAGTCCCCCCAACAGGGGCAGCGGGAACACCATATATTTT. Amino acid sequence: CASSPPNRGSGNTIYF.

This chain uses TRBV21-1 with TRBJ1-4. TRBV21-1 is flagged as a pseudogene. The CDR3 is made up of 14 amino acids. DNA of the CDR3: TGTGCCAGCAGTACTATGGGTGGTAGAGAAAAACTGTTTTTT. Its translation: CASSTMGGREKLFF.

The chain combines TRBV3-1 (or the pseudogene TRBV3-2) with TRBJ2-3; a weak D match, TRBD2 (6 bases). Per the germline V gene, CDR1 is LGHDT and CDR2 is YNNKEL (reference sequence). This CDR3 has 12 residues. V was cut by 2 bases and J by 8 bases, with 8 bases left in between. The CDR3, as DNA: TGTGCCAGCAGCCAATGGGGGGTTACGCAGTATTTT. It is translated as CASSQWGVTQYF.

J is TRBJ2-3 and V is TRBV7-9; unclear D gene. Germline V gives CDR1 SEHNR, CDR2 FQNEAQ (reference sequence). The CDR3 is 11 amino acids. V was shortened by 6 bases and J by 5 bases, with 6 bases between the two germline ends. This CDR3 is CASSHGDTQYF. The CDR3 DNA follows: TGTGCCAGCAGTCATGGAGATACGCAGTATTTT.

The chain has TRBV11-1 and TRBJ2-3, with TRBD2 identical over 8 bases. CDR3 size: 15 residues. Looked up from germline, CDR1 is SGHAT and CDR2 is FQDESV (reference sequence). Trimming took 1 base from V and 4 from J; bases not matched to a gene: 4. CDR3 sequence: CASSLEAGDADTQYF. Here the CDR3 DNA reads TGTGCCAGCAGCTTAGAAGCGGGAGACGCAGATACGCAGTATTTT.

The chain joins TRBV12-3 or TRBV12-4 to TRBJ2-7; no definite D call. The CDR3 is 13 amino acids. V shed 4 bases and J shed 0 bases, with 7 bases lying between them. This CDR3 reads CASSWYSSYEQYF. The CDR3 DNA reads TGTGCCAGCAGTTGGTACAGCTCCTACGAGCAGTACTTC.

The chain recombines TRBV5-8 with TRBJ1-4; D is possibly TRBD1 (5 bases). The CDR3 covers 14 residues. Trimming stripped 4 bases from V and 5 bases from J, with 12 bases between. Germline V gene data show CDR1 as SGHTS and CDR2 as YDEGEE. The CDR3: CASSLKGKNEKLFF. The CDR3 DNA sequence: TGTGCCAGCAGCCTGAAGGGGAAGAATGAAAAACTGTTTTTT.

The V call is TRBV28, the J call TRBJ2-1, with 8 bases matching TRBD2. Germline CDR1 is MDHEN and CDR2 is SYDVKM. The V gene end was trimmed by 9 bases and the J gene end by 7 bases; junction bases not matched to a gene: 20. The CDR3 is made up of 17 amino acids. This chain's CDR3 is CASHTVVGGGRTNEQFF. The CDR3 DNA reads TGTGCCAGTCATACAGTGGTTGGGGGCGGGAGGACGAATGAGCAGTTCTTC.

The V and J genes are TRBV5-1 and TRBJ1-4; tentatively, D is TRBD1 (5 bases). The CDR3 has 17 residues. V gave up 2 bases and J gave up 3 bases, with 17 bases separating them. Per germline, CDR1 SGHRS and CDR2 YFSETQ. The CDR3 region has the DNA TGCGCCAGCAGCTTAGGGGTAGCGGGAGAGGCTAATGAAAAACTGTTTTTT. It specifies CASSLGVAGEANEKLFF.

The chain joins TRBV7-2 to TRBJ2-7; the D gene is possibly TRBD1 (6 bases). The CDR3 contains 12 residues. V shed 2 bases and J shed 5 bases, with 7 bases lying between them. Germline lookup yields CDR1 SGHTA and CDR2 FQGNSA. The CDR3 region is CASSLYRDEQYF. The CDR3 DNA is TGTGCCAGCAGCTTATACAGGGACGAGCAGTACTTC. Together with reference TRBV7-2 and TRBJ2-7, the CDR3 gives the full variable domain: GAGVSQSPSNKVTEKGKDVELRCDPISGHTALYWYRQSLGQGLEFLIYFQGNSAPDKSGLPSDRFSAERTGGSVSTLTIQRTQQEDSAVYLCASSLYRDEQYFGPGTRLTVT.

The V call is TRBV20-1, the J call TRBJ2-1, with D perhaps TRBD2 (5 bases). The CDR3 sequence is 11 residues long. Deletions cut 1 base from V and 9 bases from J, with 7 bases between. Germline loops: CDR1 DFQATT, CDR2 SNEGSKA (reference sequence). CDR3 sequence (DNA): TGCAGTGCTAGAGCGGGATTTGAGCAGTTCTTC. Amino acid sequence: CSARAGFEQFF.

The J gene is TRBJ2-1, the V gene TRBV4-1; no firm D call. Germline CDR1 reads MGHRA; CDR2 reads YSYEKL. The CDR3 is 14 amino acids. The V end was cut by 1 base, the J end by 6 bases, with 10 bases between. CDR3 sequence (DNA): TGCGCCAGCAGCCAAGTCAAGTTAGGCAATGAGCAGTTCTTC. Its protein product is CASSQVKLGNEQFF.

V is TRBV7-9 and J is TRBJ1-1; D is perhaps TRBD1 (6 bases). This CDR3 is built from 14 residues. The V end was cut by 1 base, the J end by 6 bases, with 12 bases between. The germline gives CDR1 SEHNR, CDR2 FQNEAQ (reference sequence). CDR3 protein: CASSLVQGVAEAFF. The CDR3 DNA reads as TGTGCCAGCAGCTTAGTACAGGGAGTGGCTGAAGCTTTCTTT.

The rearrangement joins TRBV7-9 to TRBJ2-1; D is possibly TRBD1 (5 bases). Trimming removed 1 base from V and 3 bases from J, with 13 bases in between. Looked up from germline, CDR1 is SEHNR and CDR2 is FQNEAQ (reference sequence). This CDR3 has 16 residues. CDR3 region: CASSLGETGLYNEQFF. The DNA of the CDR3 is TGTGCCAGCAGCTTAGGAGAAACAGGCCTCTACAATGAGCAGTTCTTC.

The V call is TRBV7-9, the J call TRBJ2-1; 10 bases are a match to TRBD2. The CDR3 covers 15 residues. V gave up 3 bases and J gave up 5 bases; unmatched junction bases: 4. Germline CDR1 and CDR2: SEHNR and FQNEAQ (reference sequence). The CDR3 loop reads CASSFLAGVDNEQFF. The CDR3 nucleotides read TGTGCCAGCAGCTTTCTAGCGGGAGTAGACAATGAGCAGTTCTTC.

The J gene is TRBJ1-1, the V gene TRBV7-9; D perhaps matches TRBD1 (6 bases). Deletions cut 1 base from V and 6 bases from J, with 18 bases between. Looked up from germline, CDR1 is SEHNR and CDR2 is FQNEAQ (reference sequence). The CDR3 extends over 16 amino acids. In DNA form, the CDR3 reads TGTGCCAGCAGCTTAGGCCGAGCAGGGTGGGGGCCTGAAGCTTTCTTT. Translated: CASSLGRAGWGPEAFF. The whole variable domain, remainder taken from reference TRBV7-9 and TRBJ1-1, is DTGVSQNPRHKITKRGQNVTFRCDPISEHNRLYWYRQTLGQGPEFLTYFQNEAQLEKSRLLSDRFSAERPKGSFSTLEIQRTEQGDSAMYLCASSLGRAGWGPEAFFGQGTRLTVV.

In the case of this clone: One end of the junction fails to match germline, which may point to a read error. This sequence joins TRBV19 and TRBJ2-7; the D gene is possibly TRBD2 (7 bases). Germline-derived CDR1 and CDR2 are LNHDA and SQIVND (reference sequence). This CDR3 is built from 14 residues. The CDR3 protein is CASSIRGAGDERYF. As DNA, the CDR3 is TGTGCCAGTAGTATCCGGGGGGCTGGCGACGAGCGGTACTTC. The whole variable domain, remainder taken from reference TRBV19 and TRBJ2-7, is DGGITQSPKYLFRKEGQNVTLSCEQNLNHDAMYWYRQDPGQGLRLIYYSQIVNDFQKGDIAEGYSVSREKKESFPLTVTSAQKNPTAFYLCASSIRGAGDERYFGPGTRLTVT.

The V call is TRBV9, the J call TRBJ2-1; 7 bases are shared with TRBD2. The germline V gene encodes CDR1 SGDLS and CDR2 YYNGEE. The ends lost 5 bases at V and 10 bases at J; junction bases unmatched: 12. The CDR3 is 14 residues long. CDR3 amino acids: CASSPSLAGVEQFF. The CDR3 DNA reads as TGTGCCAGCAGTCCTAGCCTCGCGGGAGTAGAGCAGTTCTTC.

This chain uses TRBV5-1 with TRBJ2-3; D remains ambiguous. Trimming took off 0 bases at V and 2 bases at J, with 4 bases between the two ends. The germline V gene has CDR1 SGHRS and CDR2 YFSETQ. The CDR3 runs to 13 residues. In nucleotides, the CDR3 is TGCGCCAGCAGCTTGGTCTTCACAGATACGCAGTATTTT. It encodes CASSLVFTDTQYF.

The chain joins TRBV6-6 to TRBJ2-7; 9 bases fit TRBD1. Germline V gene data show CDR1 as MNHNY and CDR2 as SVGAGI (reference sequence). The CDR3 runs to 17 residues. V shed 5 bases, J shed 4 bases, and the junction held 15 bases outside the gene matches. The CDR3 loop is CASSQDRGRVVGYEQYF. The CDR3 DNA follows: TGTGCCAGCAGTCAGGACAGGGGTAGGGTTGTAGGATACGAGCAGTACTTC.

Written as DNA, the CDR3 is TGTGCCAGCACTCCGGACATACTTAATCAGCCCCAGCATTTT. Its protein product is CASTPDILNQPQHF. The chain joins TRBV2 to TRBJ1-5, with D perhaps TRBD1 (5 bases). Germline values: CDR1 SNHLY, CDR2 FYNNEI. The length of the CDR3 is 14 residues. Trimming left V 7 bases short and J 4 bases short, with 14 bases between.

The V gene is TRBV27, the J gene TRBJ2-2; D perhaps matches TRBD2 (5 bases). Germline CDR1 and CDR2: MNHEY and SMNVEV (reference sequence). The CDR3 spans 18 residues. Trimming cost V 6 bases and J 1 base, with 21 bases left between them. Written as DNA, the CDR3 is TGTGCCAGCAGCCCCATCAAGAGAGGTAGCGTGAACACCGGGGAGCTGTTTTTT. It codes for CASSPIKRGSVNTGELFF.